This section outlines one T cell receptor beta chain sequence together with its context. Its antigen is not known. The data are from a study of T-cell reconstitution after alpha-beta-depleted transplantation in children. With V trimmed by 6 bases and J by 9 bases, 13 bases remained unmatched. There are 15 residues in the CDR3. CDR1 and CDR2 from the germline V gene are MNHNS and SASEGT. Researchers prepared the TCRbeta library using unique molecular identifiers, the study reports. TCRdb called the PCR reads again in MiXCR, with one record for every CDR3 protein. The sample shows roughly 310,000 distinct CDR3 sequences, over 20% of them seen only once. The study's findings and limits: T-cell numbers and diversity, one year after transplant, stemmed largely from T cells that were newly produced. Two months or so post-transplant, alpha-beta T cells reportedly derived from several hundred expanded graft clones. Diversity of TCRbeta at day 60 was high in some patients, arising from surviving recipient T cells and thymic progenitors.

This clonotype was obtained from a male patient aged 10 to 17 who had a stem cell transplant for acute lymphoblastic leukemia, so the T cells may come from the graft donor. This material consisted of PBMCs, mostly from graft donor cells, taken 180 days after TCRalphabeta/CD19-depleted stem cell transplant. The rearrangement links TRBV6-1 to TRBJ2-7; 11 bases are shared with TRBD1. This CDR3 is CASSGRTGGDGVQYF. The CDR3 region has the DNA TGTGCCAGCAGCGGCCGGACAGGGGGCGATGGTGTGCAGTACTTC.